This T cell receptor beta chain was recovered during a study of tumor-infiltrating lymphocytes in oesophageal squamous cell carcinoma. This clonotype is medium-sized. MiXCR was run by TCRdb on the PCR reads, yielding one entry per CDR3 protein. The sample lists approximately 10,000 distinct CDR3 sequences, approximately 52% occurring once. The TCR sequence derives from a female donor with esophageal squamous cell carcinoma. Material: esophageal tumor tissue.

CDR3 DNA sequence: TGTGCCAGCAGTTACTCTTTGGGACGGGGGGGCCGGTACAATGAGCAGTTCTTC. Translated, it gives CASSYSLGRGGRYNEQFF. The chain couples TRBV6-6 to TRBJ2-1; TRBD2 matches 8 bases. V trimming: 0 bases; J trimming: 4 bases; junction bases outside the gene matches: 11. The CDR3 has 18 residues. Germline V gene data show CDR1 as MNHNY and CDR2 as SVGAGI (reference sequence).